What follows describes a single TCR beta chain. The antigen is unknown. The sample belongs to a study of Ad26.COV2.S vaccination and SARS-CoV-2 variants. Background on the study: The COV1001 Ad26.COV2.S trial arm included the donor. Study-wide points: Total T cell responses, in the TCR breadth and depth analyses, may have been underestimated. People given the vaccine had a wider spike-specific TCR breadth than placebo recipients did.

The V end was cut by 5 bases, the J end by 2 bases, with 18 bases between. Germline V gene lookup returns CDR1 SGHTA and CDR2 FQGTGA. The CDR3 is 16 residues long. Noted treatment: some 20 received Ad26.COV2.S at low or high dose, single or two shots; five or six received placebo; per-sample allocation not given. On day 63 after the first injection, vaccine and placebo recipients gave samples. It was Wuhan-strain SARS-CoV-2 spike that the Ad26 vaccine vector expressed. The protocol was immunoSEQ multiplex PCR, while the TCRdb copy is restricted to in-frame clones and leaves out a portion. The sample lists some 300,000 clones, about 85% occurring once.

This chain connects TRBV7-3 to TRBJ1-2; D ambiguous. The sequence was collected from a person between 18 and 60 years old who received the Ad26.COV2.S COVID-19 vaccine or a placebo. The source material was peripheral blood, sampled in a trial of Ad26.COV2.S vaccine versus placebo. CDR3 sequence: CASSPSPGPWNYGYTF. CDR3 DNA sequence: TGTGCCAGCAGCCCCAGCCCGGGTCCGTGGAACTATGGCTACACCTTC. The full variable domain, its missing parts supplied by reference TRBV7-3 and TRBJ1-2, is GAGVSQTPSNKVTEKGKYVELRCDPISGHTALYWYRQSLGQGPEFLIYFQGTGAADDSGLPNDRFFAVRPEGSVSTLKIQRTERGDSAVYLCASSPSPGPWNYGYTFGSGTRLTVV.